The present entry profiles one TCR beta chain with its context. Its antigen target is currently unknown. Base qualities are not provided; no much larger clone lies one nucleotide away. These data are taken from a study of control samples from healthy donors and cancer patients (dated by TCRdb to 2018 to 2020). Counted from cysteine to phenylalanine, this CDR3 has 15 amino acids. The CDR3 DNA has 45 bases and is translated from base 1. The trim is 1 base for V and 0 bases for J, with a gap of 7 bases between the germline ends. Via the germline V gene, CDR1 is LGHNA and CDR2 YNFKEQ. Library creation used the immunoSEQ multiplex PCR assay. TCRdb retrieved this table from immuneACCESS and kept in-frame rearrangements only. Not all clones are present; in checked studies, unresolved V genes account for under half, and no reason is known for the remainder. This sample lists 90,000 or so clones; approximately 86% were detected once. Over 1% of the sample is held by the ten biggest clonotypes.

This TCR was recovered from a woman aged 45-60 years in good health. The chain links TRBV4-2 with TRBJ1-5; no D gene can be assigned with confidence. Specimen: blood. The CDR3 sequence is CASSQVGSSNQPQHF. The bases read TGTGCCAGCAGCCAAGTCGGGAGTAGCAATCAGCCCCAGCATTTT.